This TCR beta chain appears in the sequencing data of a study of blood T cell repertoires in COVID-19. Germline V lookup: CDR1 MNHEY, CDR2 SMNVEV (reference sequence). CDR3 length: 15 residues. Trimming pared 6 bases from V and 0 bases from J, leaving 12 bases between. The method was immunoSEQ multiplex PCR; TCRdb's version includes in-frame clones alone and lacks a portion of them. The data show approximately 380,000 clones, with roughly 90% seen just once and roughly 0.9% held by the top ten. V gene TRBV27 combines with J gene TRBJ2-1, with D possibly TRBD1 on 5 matching bases. The source is a woman in her 40s who had been exposed to COVID-19. Sequenced material: PBMCs or T cells enriched from blood (not recorded which). DNA for the CDR3: TGTGCCAGCAGGCAGGGCGGTAACTCCTACAATGAGCAGTTCTTC. Translation: CASRQGGNSYNEQFF.